This TCR beta chain was sequenced in a study of graft-versus-host responses after intestinal transplantation. A note on this clone: Antigen unknown.

Method: immunoSEQ multiplex PCR; TCRdb's copy keeps in-frame clones and lacks some. The sample has about 120,000 clones; approximately 92% are singletons. CDR1 and CDR2 (germline): SGHTA, FQGTGA. CDR3 size: 13 residues. V gave up 5 bases and J gave up 6 bases, with 14 bases separating them. Sequences were derived from unstimulated CD4+ T cells sorted from spleen or lymph node cells, sampled before intestinal transplant. This TCR was recovered from a human donor who received an intestinal transplant. V and J are TRBV7-3 and TRBJ2-7, with unresolved D. The CDR3 DNA sequence: TGTGCCAGCAGCGAAATCCCCGGTTTCGAGCAGTACTTC. This sequence encodes CASSEIPGFEQYF.